In its sample, the clone carrying this TCR gamma chain was seen a few times. Other nucleotide sequences in the sample specify the same CDR3. TCRdb re-called clones from the reads via CATT. In the table there are about 430 gamma-chain clones, less than 45% of which are singletons. The source of the sample is a study of gamma-delta chains in newborns, infants, children. Study-wide background: Microbial exposure reportedly drives polyclonal innate γδ T cell expansion after birth.

This clonotype was sampled from a child who was a newborn, infant or young child, either healthy, febrile or measles-vaccinated (not recorded which). The sequencing input was blood.

The DNA for the CDR3 is TGTGCCTTGTGGGAGGTGCGGGGAGAGTTGGGCAAAAAAATCAAGGTATTT. This sequence encodes CALWEVRGELGKKIKVF. The rearrangement links TRGV9 to TRGJP. No J gene was available from TCRdb, and it was assigned here by a germline match of the DNA. The V segment lost 0 bases and the J segment 6 bases; nucleotides outside the gene matches: 5. From germline, CDR1 is GITISATS and CDR2 ISYDGTV (reference sequence). This CDR3 spans 17 amino acids.